These 27 T cell receptor beta chains originate from one sample sequenced in a study of shared clonotypes between healthy human individuals. TCRdb's table, derived via immunoSEQ multiplex PCR, lists solely in-frame clones and lacks some. The table shows more than 1.2 million clones, with around 98.5% occurring only once. Input material: naive CD4+ T cells sorted from blood. Regarding subset: CD45RA+ positively selected. The receptors were gathered from a man aged 25 to 40 in good health.

As concerns this clone: Other nucleotide sequences from this sample produce the same CDR3. The genes are TRBV2 and TRBJ2-7, with 8 bases matching TRBD2. Germline trimming cut 5 bases from V and 0 bases from J; bases unmatched to any gene: 0. The germline V gene has CDR1 SNHLY and CDR2 FYNNEI. The CDR3 has 13 amino acids. The CDR3 nucleotides read TGTGCCAGCAGTAGCGGGAGCTCCTACGAGCAGTACTTC. Amino acids: CASSSGSSYEQYF.

V and J are TRBV14 and TRBJ2-3; 10 nucleotides agree with TRBD2. Losses at the gene ends were 4 bases for V and 1 base for J; bases not matched to a gene: 2. This CDR3 has 15 amino acids. CDR1 is SGHDN and CDR2 is FVKESK in the germline V gene. The CDR3 coding sequence is TGTGCCAGCAGCCCACTAGCGGGGCGCACAGATACGCAGTATTTT. Protein: CASSPLAGRTDTQYF.

This rearrangement joins TRBV10-2 to TRBJ2-3; 12 bases are a match to TRBD2. V gave up 1 base and J gave up 10 bases; unmatched junction bases: 6. Germline CDR1 and CDR2: WSHSY and SAAADI. CDR3 length: 15 amino acids. This chain's CDR3 is CASSEFLAGGPPQYF. In nucleotides, the CDR3 is TGCGCCAGCAGTGAGTTTCTAGCGGGAGGGCCTCCGCAGTATTTT.

V and J are TRBV18 and TRBJ2-5; D is ambiguous. The CDR3 covers 13 residues. Trimming cost V 3 bases and J 5 bases, with 10 bases left between them. The germline V gene has CDR1 KGHSH and CDR2 LQKENI. The CDR3 spells CASSPLTYETQYF. DNA for the CDR3: TGTGCCAGCTCACCCCTGACATACGAGACCCAGTACTTC.

The chain uses TRBV19 and TRBJ2-5; 7 positions match TRBD1. CDR3 length: 15 amino acids. V lost 1 base, J lost 4 bases, and 6 bases stayed unmatched. The V gene's germline CDR1 is LNHDA and CDR2 SQIVND (reference sequence). The CDR3 DNA reads TGTGCCAGTAGTATAGGGGGACAGACTACAGAGACCCAGTACTTC. Translated: CASSIGGQTTETQYF.

This chain connects TRBV28 to TRBJ1-5; D is possibly TRBD1 (5 bases). Trimming left V 6 bases short and J 10 bases short, with 13 bases between. The CDR3 has 12 amino acids. CDR1 and CDR2 from the germline V gene are MDHEN and SYDVKM. CDR3 region: CASSPKGFPQHF. CDR3 DNA: TGTGCCAGCAGCCCAAAGGGGTTCCCCCAGCATTTT.

This chain connects TRBV7-9 to TRBJ2-3; D is perhaps TRBD2 (6 bases). Per germline, CDR1 SEHNR and CDR2 FQNEAQ (reference sequence). V lost 8 bases and J 4 bases, leaving 13 bases between the germline ends. The CDR3 length is 13 residues. This CDR3 is CASVSGPPDTQYF. DNA for the CDR3: TGTGCCAGCGTCAGCGGGCCCCCAGATACGCAGTATTTT. Variable domain in full (rest from reference TRBV7-9 and TRBJ2-3): DTGVSQNPRHKITKRGQNVTFRCDPISEHNRLYWYRQTLGQGPEFLTYFQNEAQLEKSRLLSDRFSAERPKGSFSTLEIQRTEQGDSAMYLCASVSGPPDTQYFGPGTRLTVL.

The chain uses TRBV7-2 and TRBJ2-7; 9 nucleotides match TRBD2. The germline V gene has CDR1 SGHTA and CDR2 FQGNSA. Unmatched junction bases numbered 8, after V lost 5 bases and J lost 3 bases. This CDR3 has 15 amino acids. The CDR3 DNA reads as TGTGCCAGCAGCCTAACGGTAGCGGGAGACTACGAGCAGTACTTC. This sequence encodes CASSLTVAGDYEQYF.

J is TRBJ1-5 and V is TRBV30; D remains ambiguous. Deletions cut 2 bases from V and 6 bases from J, with 17 bases between. The CDR3 covers 15 residues. Looked up from germline, CDR1 is GTSNPN and CDR2 is SVGIG (reference sequence). The CDR3 region is CAWSHGPKFTQPQHF. The CDR3 coding sequence is TGTGCCTGGAGTCACGGGCCTAAGTTCACTCAGCCCCAGCATTTT.

This clone was seen more than once but under ten times. This rearrangement joins TRBV19 to TRBJ2-2; no reliable D call. The CDR3 contains 14 residues. Germline V lookup: CDR1 LNHDA, CDR2 SQIVND (reference sequence). V was pared by 5 bases and J by 0 bases, with 7 bases between. The CDR3 bases are TGTGCCAGTAGTGCAGCCACGAACACCGGGGAGCTGTTTTTT. Its protein product is CASSAATNTGELFF.

This clone has only one observation. The rearrangement links TRBV5-1 to TRBJ1-1, with D unclear. V lost 4 bases to trimming and J lost 4 bases, with 20 bases between them. The CDR3 loop spans 16 amino acids. In germline, CDR1 is SGHRS, CDR2 YFSETQ. CDR3 nucleotide sequence: TGCGCCAGCAGCCATGGGCTCGAAGCGGTGTCCACTGAAGCTTTCTTT. Its translation: CASSHGLEAVSTEAFF. The full variable domain, rest sourced from reference TRBV5-1 and TRBJ1-1, is KAGVTQTPRYLIKTRGQQVTLSCSPISGHRSVSWYQQTPGQGLQFLFEYFSETQRNKGNFPGRFSGRQFSNSRSEMNVSTLELGDSALYLCASSHGLEAVSTEAFFGQGTRLTVV.

This clone was seen once. A read error may be the cause here, since a much bigger clone is one base away. Other DNA sequences from this sample encode an identical CDR3 as well. CDR3 DNA: TGTGCCAGCTCACCACTGAGCACAGATACGCAGTATTTT. Translation gives CASSPLSTDTQYF. The chain recombines TRBV18 with TRBJ2-3; no reliable D call. Germline V lookup: CDR1 KGHSH, CDR2 LQKENI. The CDR3 covers 13 residues. The V and J ends lost 1 base and 0 bases respectively, with 2 bases between them.

This chain links TRBV6-1 with TRBJ2-7; perhaps TRBD2 as D (5 bases). Germline lookup yields CDR1 MNHNS and CDR2 SASEGT. This CDR3 is built from 13 residues. The ends were cut back, 4 bases at V and 3 bases at J, with 10 bases in the middle. CDR3 sequence reads: CASSVGENYEQYF. CDR3 sequence (DNA): TGTGCCAGCAGTGTTGGGGAGAACTACGAGCAGTACTTC.

The rearrangement joins TRBV9 to TRBJ2-1; perhaps TRBD1 as D (6 bases). This CDR3 is built from 15 residues. Germline V gene sequence: CDR1 SGDLS, CDR2 YYNGEE. Trimming cost V 4 bases and J 6 bases, with 17 bases left between them. As DNA, the CDR3 is TGTGCCAGCAGCTCCAGACAGGCTAAGGCCAATGAGCAGTTCTTC. It specifies CASSSRQAKANEQFF.

This clone was detected once. This chain joins TRBV2 and TRBJ1-4; D ambiguous. The CDR3 is made up of 14 amino acids. V was pared by 6 bases and J by 2 bases, with 10 bases between. Germline V gene data show CDR1 as SNHLY and CDR2 as FYNNEI. CDR3 amino acids: CASSRTVTNEKLFF. The DNA for the CDR3 is TGTGCCAGCAGCCGGACCGTCACTAATGAAAAACTGTTTTTT.

The chain recombines TRBV28 with TRBJ2-2, with 7 positions matching TRBD2. Germline assignment: CDR1 MDHEN and CDR2 SYDVKM. The J segment lost 3 bases and the V segment lost 5 bases, leaving 6 bases of the junction unmatched. This CDR3 contains 15 residues. The CDR3 DNA sequence: TGTGCCAGCAGTCACGGGGGGAGGGACACCGGGGAGCTGTTTTTT. Its translation is CASSHGGRDTGELFF.

J is TRBJ2-3 and V is TRBV13, with D perhaps TRBD2 (6 bases). V dropped 5 bases and J dropped 11 bases, with 29 bases sitting between them. The CDR3 has 17 residues. The germline V gene has CDR1 PRHDT and CDR2 FYEKMQ (reference sequence). The CDR3, as DNA: TGTGCCAGCAGCACCCGACCCCCTTTTGAAGCGGGCGCCCAGCAGTATTTT. This gives the protein CASSTRPPFEAGAQQYF.

This clone was seen a few times. The gene calls are TRBV14 and TRBJ2-7; D is possibly TRBD1 (5 bases). With 4 bases removed from V and 2 bases from J, the gap between germline ends came to 9 bases. The CDR3 sequence is 13 residues long. Germline V gene sequence: CDR1 SGHDN, CDR2 FVKESK. The CDR3 loop reads CASSPQVTYEQYF. For the CDR3, the DNA is TGTGCCAGCAGCCCACAGGTTACCTACGAGCAGTACTTC.

This sequence joins TRBV6-5 and TRBJ2-3; D is unclear. CDR3 length: 16 residues. Germline V lookup: CDR1 MNHEY, CDR2 SVGAGI. Trimming cost V 4 bases and J 4 bases, with 18 bases left between them. CDR3 sequence: CASSSEKEYPADTQYF. CDR3 DNA sequence: TGTGCCAGCAGTTCTGAAAAGGAGTACCCCGCAGATACGCAGTATTTT.

This clone was observed once. The chain links TRBV20-1 to TRBJ2-7; D is undetermined. The germline V and J ends were trimmed by 7 bases and 4 bases, with 11 bases remaining between them. This CDR3 contains 11 residues. Germline CDR1 DFQATT, CDR2 SNEGSKA (reference sequence). CDR3 bases: TGCAGTGGTCGGTTGCTGTACGAGCAGTACTTC. Amino acids: CSGRLLYEQYF.

This chain links TRBV10-3 with TRBJ2-7; D remains ambiguous. Germline V gene sequence: CDR1 ENHRY, CDR2 SYGVKD. The V and J ends lost 4 bases and 1 base respectively, with 8 bases between them. The CDR3 is made up of 13 amino acids. DNA for the CDR3: TGTGCCATCAGTGGGAGCGATTCCTACGAGCAGTACTTC. This encodes CAISGSDSYEQYF.

As for this clone: This sample includes further DNA sequences coding for the same CDR3. The CDR3 sequence is CASSQVLNTEAFF. The CDR3 DNA sequence: TGTGCCAGCAGCCAAGTCCTGAACACTGAAGCTTTCTTT. The V call is TRBV14, the J call TRBJ1-1, with D uncertain. Trimming cost V 1 base and J 0 bases, with 3 bases left between them. Germline V gene lookup returns CDR1 SGHDN and CDR2 FVKESK. The CDR3 has 13 residues.

The chain carries TRBV7-9 and TRBJ2-3; 8 bases fit TRBD2. With 4 bases clipped from V and 1 base from J, the junction kept 1 base outside the gene matches. The CDR3 extends over 14 amino acids. Germline V gene data show CDR1 as SEHNR and CDR2 as FQNEAQ (reference sequence). The CDR3 DNA is TGTGCCAGCAGCTCAGCGGGGGGCACAGATACGCAGTATTTT. Translation: CASSSAGGTDTQYF.

This chain links TRBV27 with TRBJ2-2, with 9 nucleotides matching TRBD2. This CDR3 spans 13 amino acids. V lost 10 bases and J lost 8; bases outside the gene matches: 8. From germline, CDR1 is MNHEY and CDR2 SMNVEV (reference sequence). The CDR3 coding sequence is TGTGCCACCGCTAGCGGGGCCGGGGGGGAGCTGTTTTTT. This codes for CATASGAGGELFF.

The rearrangement uses TRBV29-1 and TRBJ2-3, with D unresolved. V was shortened by 4 bases and J by 4 bases, with 12 bases between the two germline ends. Germline V gives CDR1 SQVTM, CDR2 ANQGSEA. The CDR3 sequence is 13 residues long. Here the CDR3 DNA reads TGCAGCGTTGTTGCGCACGGTGCAGATACGCAGTATTTT. Translated: CSVVAHGADTQYF.

Here the CDR3 reads CASSPDRGWGEQYF. CDR3 coding DNA: TGTGCCAGCAGCCCGGACCGCGGATGGGGCGAGCAGTACTTC. The chain has TRBV5-4 and TRBJ2-7; D call uncertain. The CDR3 is 14 amino acids. Germline V gene sequence: CDR1 SGHNT, CDR2 YYREEE (reference sequence). The ends were cut back, 4 bases at V and 6 bases at J, with 17 bases in the middle.

The rearrangement joins TRBV5-1 to TRBJ2-1; tentative D call: TRBD2 (6 bases). The CDR3 runs 15 residues. V dropped 1 base and J dropped 3 bases, with 11 bases sitting between them. Germline V lookup: CDR1 SGHRS, CDR2 YFSETQ. CDR3 nucleotides: TGCGCCAGCAGCTTGCAGCTAGCGAGCTACAATGAGCAGTTCTTC. This sequence encodes CASSLQLASYNEQFF.